The 18 T cell receptor beta chains listed next were all sequenced from one sample in a study of blood T cell repertoires in COVID-19. The data were produced by immunoSEQ multiplex PCR, yet TCRdb's version contains in-frame clones alone and is incomplete. In the table there are around 310,000 clones, approximately 92% of which are singletons. The specimen sequenced was peripheral blood. The receptor source for this set is a woman in her thirties with COVID-19, enrolled during active disease.

In this sample, this clone turned up once. The rearrangement links TRBV7-9 to TRBJ2-1, with 11 bases matching TRBD2. Germline CDR1 reads SEHNR; CDR2 reads FQNEAQ (reference sequence). This CDR3 has 16 residues. V was clipped by 6 bases and J by 4 bases; unmatched bases: 8. For the CDR3, the DNA is TGTGCCAGCAGTTCGAGGGGACTAGCGGAATACAATGAGCAGTTCTTC. It encodes CASSSRGLAEYNEQFF.

This rearrangement joins TRBV7-3 to TRBJ2-1; 10 bases are shared with TRBD2. The CDR3 runs 13 residues. Germline V gene sequence: CDR1 SGHTA, CDR2 FQGTGA. J was trimmed by 11 bases and V by 5 bases; bases with no gene match: 6. DNA of the CDR3: TGTGCCAGCAGCGGCAAGCGGGAGGGCAAGCAGTTCTTC. The encoded protein is CASSGKREGKQFF.

The chain uses TRBV5-1 and TRBJ1-1; no definite D call. Germline CDR1 is SGHRS and CDR2 is YFSETQ. Trimming left V 0 bases short and J 3 bases short, with 9 bases between. The CDR3 consists of 14 residues. The CDR3 here is CASSLGELDTEAFF. The CDR3 region has the DNA TGCGCCAGCAGCTTGGGGGAGCTAGACACTGAAGCTTTCTTT.

This clone was counted a few times. This chain joins TRBV6-1 and TRBJ2-7; 7 bases agree with TRBD1. Germline V gene lookup returns CDR1 MNHNS and CDR2 SASEGT. The J segment lost 0 bases and the V segment lost 0 bases, leaving 5 bases of the junction unmatched. The CDR3 has 16 amino acids. The CDR3 sequence: CASSEAGTASSYEQYF. The CDR3 coding sequence is TGTGCCAGCAGTGAAGCCGGGACAGCTTCCTCCTACGAGCAGTACTTC.

The chain combines TRBV7-6 with TRBJ2-2, with 8 bases aligning to TRBD1. With V trimmed by 5 bases and J by 5 bases, 13 bases remained unmatched. The V gene's germline CDR1 is SGHVS and CDR2 FNYEAQ. This CDR3 comprises 17 residues. CDR3: CASSIRPGQASTGELFF. CDR3 DNA sequence: TGTGCCAGCAGCATACGACCGGGACAGGCCTCGACCGGGGAGCTGTTTTTT.

This rearrangement joins TRBV7-3 to TRBJ2-2, with 9 positions matching TRBD2. Germline assignment: CDR1 SGHTA and CDR2 FQGTGA. CDR3 size: 16 residues. The V gene end was trimmed by 3 bases and the J gene end by 7 bases; junction bases not matched to a gene: 9. DNA of the CDR3: TGTGCCAGCAGCTTCGGAGCGGCGGGAGGGCGCGGGGAGCTGTTTTTT. Residues: CASSFGAAGGRGELFF.

The chain has TRBV5-5 and TRBJ2-1; 11 nucleotides line up with TRBD2. This CDR3 is built from 16 residues. The ends lost 0 bases at V and 8 bases at J; junction bases unmatched: 7. The V gene's germline CDR1 is SGHKS and CDR2 YYEKEE (reference sequence). The DNA of the CDR3 is TGTGCCAGCAGCTTGGACGGGACTAGCGGAGTAGATGAGCAGTTCTTC. This translates into CASSLDGTSGVDEQFF.

V gene TRBV11-2 combines with J gene TRBJ1-2, with D possibly being TRBD1 (5 bases). Germline V lookup: CDR1 SGHAT, CDR2 FQNNGV. The CDR3 contains 15 residues. Trimming took off 1 base at V and 3 bases at J, with 12 bases between the two ends. The DNA for the CDR3 is TGTGCCAGCAGCTTAGCGGCGGGGGTGCACTATGGCTACACCTTC. This sequence encodes CASSLAAGVHYGYTF. Variable domain in full (rest from reference TRBV11-2 and TRBJ1-2): EAGVAQSPRYKIIEKRQSVAFWCNPISGHATLYWYQQILGQGPKLLIQFQNNGVVDDSQLPKDRFSAERLKGVDSTLKIQPAKLEDSAVYLCASSLAAGVHYGYTFGSGTRLTVV.

This chain connects TRBV28 to TRBJ1-5; D possibly corresponds to TRBD1 (5 bases). The CDR3 is made up of 16 amino acids. Trimming stripped 3 bases from V and 2 bases from J, with 14 bases between. From germline, CDR1 is MDHEN and CDR2 SYDVKM. CDR3 in amino acids: CASSFEWRGGNQPQHF. The CDR3 DNA reads as TGTGCCAGCAGTTTCGAGTGGAGGGGTGGCAATCAGCCCCAGCATTTT.

The chain couples TRBV28 to TRBJ1-2; D call uncertain. In germline, CDR1 is MDHEN, CDR2 SYDVKM. The CDR3 covers 14 residues. Trimming cost V 0 bases and J 3 bases, with 8 bases left between them. As DNA, the CDR3 is TGTGCCAGCAGTTTATGGGGGAGAGACTATGGCTACACCTTC. The encoded protein is CASSLWGRDYGYTF.

This chain uses TRBV24-1 with TRBJ2-1, with TRBD2 matching 14 bases. J was trimmed by 10 bases and V by 4 bases; bases with no gene match: 8. Looked up from germline, CDR1 is KGHDR and CDR2 is SFDVKD. The CDR3 spans 16 residues. CDR3 sequence: CATSEPTSGRAGEQFF. Written as DNA, the CDR3 is TGTGCCACCAGTGAGCCGACTAGCGGGAGGGCCGGGGAGCAGTTCTTC.

The rearrangement joins TRBV30 to TRBJ1-2, with 7 bases aligning to TRBD1. The V gene end was trimmed by 5 bases and the J gene end by 7 bases; junction bases not matched to a gene: 10. Germline V gene data show CDR1 as GTSNPN and CDR2 as SVGIG (reference sequence). The length of the CDR3 is 13 residues. The CDR3 nucleotides are TGTGCCTGGGGATCGACAGGGTTCGGTGGCTACACCTTC. Its translation: CAWGSTGFGGYTF. Looking up the rest from reference TRBV30 and TRBJ1-2 gives the full variable domain: SQTIHQWPATLVQPVGSPLSLECTVEGTSNPNLYWYRQAAGRGLQLLFYSVGIGQISSEVPQNLSASRPQDRQFILSSKKLLLSDSGFYLCAWGSTGFGGYTFGSGTRLTVV.

This clone was seen a handful of times. The chain uses TRBV7-9 and TRBJ2-7, with 9 bases matching TRBD2. Germline V CDR1 and CDR2: SEHNR, FQNEAQ (reference sequence). With V trimmed by 3 bases and J by 2 bases, 2 bases remained unmatched. This CDR3 region has 14 residues. The DNA for the CDR3 is TGTGCCAGCAGCTTGACTAGCGGTCCCTACGAGCAGTACTTC. Translation: CASSLTSGPYEQYF.

The chain carries TRBV27 and TRBJ2-7; D perhaps matches TRBD1 (6 bases). The V gene lost 2 bases and the J gene lost 3 bases, with 11 bases spanning the gap. The germline V gene has CDR1 MNHEY and CDR2 SMNVEV (reference sequence). There are 14 residues in the CDR3. CDR3 in DNA: TGTGCCAGCAGTTTACGTGGACAGTACTACGAGCAGTACTTC. This sequence encodes CASSLRGQYYEQYF.

The CDR3, as DNA: TGTGCCAGCAGCCTTTACACCAGCGGGGAGCTGTTTTTT. Its protein is CASSLYTSGELFF. This chain links TRBV9 with TRBJ2-2; no definite D call. The CDR3 extends over 13 amino acids. In germline, CDR1 is SGDLS, CDR2 YYNGEE. Trimming left V 4 bases short and J 7 bases short, with 11 bases between.

The chain combines TRBV7-2 with TRBJ1-5; possibly TRBD1 for D (6 bases). This CDR3 spans 15 amino acids. The V and J ends lost 2 bases and 6 bases respectively, with 14 bases between them. Germline V gene data show CDR1 as SGHTA and CDR2 as FQGNSA. The CDR3 spells CASSLKAGDLQPQHF. The CDR3 DNA sequence: TGTGCCAGCAGCTTAAAGGCAGGGGATCTTCAGCCCCAGCATTTT.

This clone was seen a single time. This sequence joins TRBV7-6 and TRBJ1-1; D is perhaps TRBD1 (5 bases). Looked up from germline, CDR1 is SGHVS and CDR2 is FNYEAQ. The CDR3 is 13 residues long. V gave up 2 bases and J gave up 4 bases, with 8 bases separating them. The CDR3 loop reads CASSLRGLTEAFF. In DNA form, the CDR3 reads TGTGCCAGCAGCTTAAGGGGCCTCACTGAAGCTTTCTTT.

This clone occurred a few times. The chain combines TRBV7-2 with TRBJ2-2; no clear D. Trimming took off 5 bases at V and 5 bases at J, with 18 bases between the two ends. Germline CDR1 reads SGHTA; CDR2 reads FQGNSA. CDR3 length equals 16 residues. In DNA form, the CDR3 reads TGTGCCAGCAGCCCCCCACCGGCGGAGAATACCGGGGAGCTGTTTTTT. It translates to CASSPPPAENTGELFF.